These 31 T cell receptor beta chains share one sample of origin, sequenced in a study of blood T cell repertoires in COVID-19. Profiling relied on immunoSEQ multiplex PCR, and the TCRdb table lists in-frame clones only, not all of them. The profile shows hundreds of thousands of clones, about 90% of them singletons. The sequenced material came from PBMCs or T cells enriched from blood (not recorded which). These receptors all stem from a woman in her twenties or thirties with acute COVID-19.

This clone was observed once. The rearrangement links TRBV19 to TRBJ1-6; D remains unclear. Trimming took 1 base from V and 10 from J, leaving 14 bases between them. Germline CDR1 reads LNHDA; CDR2 reads SQIVND (reference sequence). The CDR3 has 15 amino acids. DNA for the CDR3: TGTGCCAGTAGTATAGGTGAGGGAATCGGATCACCCCTCCACTTT. It encodes CASSIGEGIGSPLHF.

The J gene is TRBJ1-5, the V gene TRBV6-5; 8 nucleotides match TRBD1. The CDR3 is 15 residues long. V dropped 4 bases and J dropped 7; count of bases not matched to a gene: 9. Germline V gene data show CDR1 as MNHEY and CDR2 as SVGAGI. For the CDR3, the DNA is TGTGCCAGCAGTTCTAACGGACAGGGAGGCCAGCCCCAGCATTTT. It codes for CASSSNGQGGQPQHF.

The rearrangement links TRBV7-2 to TRBJ2-1, with 12 nucleotides matching TRBD2. Germline CDR1 and CDR2: SGHTA and FQGNSA. The CDR3 consists of 16 residues. The J segment lost 6 bases and the V segment lost 5 bases, leaving 8 bases of the junction unmatched. The CDR3 loop reads CASSLQLAGGANEQFF. CDR3 nucleotides: TGTGCCAGCAGCCTCCAACTAGCGGGGGGTGCCAATGAGCAGTTCTTC.

The chain carries TRBV20-1 and TRBJ1-1; D is unclear. In germline, CDR1 is DFQATT, CDR2 SNEGSKA (reference sequence). Trimming took 3 bases from V and 3 from J, leaving 8 bases between them. The CDR3 loop spans 12 amino acids. In DNA form, the CDR3 reads TGCAGTGCTAGTCTAGTAGACACTGAAGCTTTCTTT. Translated: CSASLVDTEAFF.

The chain carries TRBV29-1 and TRBJ1-1; the D is unclear. The CDR3 runs 14 residues. V lost 3 bases to trimming and J lost 0 bases, with 11 bases between them. Germline V gene lookup returns CDR1 SQVTM and CDR2 ANQGSEA. CDR3 coding DNA: TGCAGCGTTGAGGTCGCGGCCATGAACACTGAAGCTTTCTTT. This gives the protein CSVEVAAMNTEAFF.

The V and J genes are TRBV6-6 and TRBJ1-2; unclear D gene. Germline-derived CDR1 and CDR2 are MNHNY and SVGAGI (reference sequence). The CDR3 runs to 11 residues. V was clipped by 7 bases and J by 5 bases, with 8 bases between them. CDR3 sequence: CASTPGYGYTF. The CDR3 DNA sequence: TGTGCCAGCACCCCCGGGTATGGCTACACCTTC.

This clone was counted once. This rearrangement joins TRBV5-1 to TRBJ1-6; tentatively, D is TRBD1 (5 bases). This CDR3 comprises 17 residues. Germline CDR1 reads SGHRS; CDR2 reads YFSETQ. The V end lost 1 base, the J end lost 8 bases, and 19 bases lay between the germline ends. The CDR3 bases are TGCGCCAGCAGCTTGTCGGGCCCCTTGGGAGGGGATTCACCCCTCCACTTT. It specifies CASSLSGPLGGDSPLHF.

V gene TRBV6-6 combines with J gene TRBJ1-5, with no clear D. Looked up from germline, CDR1 is MNHNY and CDR2 is SVGAGI (reference sequence). V was trimmed by 6 bases and J by 6 bases, leaving 15 bases between them. The CDR3 consists of 14 residues. CDR3 sequence reads: CASRPGAIGQPQHF. CDR3 nucleotide sequence: TGTGCCAGCAGGCCCGGAGCAATTGGTCAGCCCCAGCATTTT.

The J gene is TRBJ1-1, the V gene TRBV27; D not certain. The CDR3 is 13 amino acids. The V end lost 3 bases, the J end lost 1 base, and 6 bases lay between the germline ends. In germline, CDR1 is MNHEY, CDR2 SMNVEV (reference sequence). CDR3 coding DNA: TGTGCCAGCAGTTTGCTCGGGAACACTGAAGCTTTCTTT. This gives the protein CASSLLGNTEAFF.

The chain employs TRBV5-1 and TRBJ1-2; a weak D match, TRBD1 (6 bases). The length of the CDR3 is 14 residues. V lost 4 bases to trimming and J lost 4 bases, with 14 bases between them. CDR1 and CDR2 from the germline V gene are SGHRS and YFSETQ. The CDR3 loop reads CASSPGQTIYGYTF. The CDR3 bases are TGCGCCAGCAGCCCCGGACAGACGATCTATGGCTACACCTTC.

This chain links TRBV6-2 or TRBV6-3 with TRBJ2-4; D is possibly TRBD1 (6 bases). Trimming pared 5 bases from V and 8 bases from J, leaving 13 bases between. The CDR3 sequence is 13 residues long. Germline-derived CDR1 and CDR2 are MNHEY and SVGEGT. Written as DNA, the CDR3 is TGTGCCAGCAGTCAAACAGGGTTGGACATTCAGTACTTC. Protein product: CASSQTGLDIQYF.

This sequence joins TRBV19 and TRBJ1-5, with 7 bases that match TRBD1. The germline CDR1 and CDR2 sequences are LNHDA and SQIVND (reference sequence). The V segment lost 3 bases and the J segment 4 bases; nucleotides outside the gene matches: 6. This CDR3 contains 15 residues. The CDR3 reads CASSILRDRNQPQHF. The DNA of the CDR3 is TGTGCCAGTAGTATCCTCCGGGACAGAAATCAGCCCCAGCATTTT.

The chain uses TRBV18 and TRBJ1-2; TRBD1 is a possible D gene (5 bases). Germline CDR1 reads KGHSH; CDR2 reads LQKENI. The germline V and J ends were trimmed by 6 bases and 4 bases, with 12 bases remaining between them. The CDR3 has 13 amino acids. CDR3 residues: CASSPTELYGYTF. The CDR3 coding sequence is TGTGCCAGCTCTCCGACAGAACTCTATGGCTACACCTTC. The variable domain in full, with the rest retrieved from reference TRBV18 and TRBJ1-2, is NAGVMQNPRHLVRRRGQEARLRCSPMKGHSHVYWYRQLPEEGLKFMVYLQKENIIDESGMPKERFSAEFPKEGPSILRIQQVVRGDSAAYFCASSPTELYGYTFGSGTRLTVV.

The chain uses TRBV4-1 and TRBJ2-2, with D unclear. The CDR3 spans 14 residues. The V and J ends lost 4 bases and 0 bases respectively, with 6 bases between them. Germline CDR1 and CDR2: MGHRA and YSYEKL. In DNA, the CDR3 is TGCGCCAGCAGCCTAGTATCGAACACCGGGGAGCTGTTTTTT. The encoded protein is CASSLVSNTGELFF.

The chain recombines TRBV7-9 with TRBJ1-2, with TRBD1 identical over 7 bases. Losses at the gene ends were 0 bases for V and 3 bases for J; bases not matched to a gene: 4. CDR1 is SEHNR, CDR2 FQNEAQ, per germline (reference sequence). The length of the CDR3 is 15 residues. The DNA for the CDR3 is TGTGCCAGCAGCTTAGCCCGGGACAGCCACTATGGCTACACCTTC. Protein sequence: CASSLARDSHYGYTF. Full variable domain (missing parts from reference TRBV7-9 and TRBJ1-2): DTGVSQNPRHKITKRGQNVTFRCDPISEHNRLYWYRQTLGQGPEFLTYFQNEAQLEKSRLLSDRFSAERPKGSFSTLEIQRTEQGDSAMYLCASSLARDSHYGYTFGSGTRLTVV.

J is TRBJ2-3 and V is TRBV9, with D possibly TRBD2 on 6 matching bases. The germline V gene encodes CDR1 SGDLS and CDR2 YYNGEE. This CDR3 is 14 amino acids long. Trimming left V 4 bases short and J 8 bases short, with 17 bases between. The CDR3 spells CASSPRGGARTQYF. CDR3 in DNA: TGTGCCAGCAGCCCGCGCGGCGGGGCGCGTACGCAGTATTTT.

The chain joins TRBV6-1 to TRBJ1-5; D is uncertain. Germline V gene sequence: CDR1 MNHNS, CDR2 SASEGT. The CDR3 contains 16 residues. Deletions cut 3 bases from V and 0 bases from J, with 12 bases between. The CDR3 sequence is CASSEYYTDSNQPQHF. In DNA, the CDR3 is TGTGCCAGCAGTGAGTATTACACCGATAGCAATCAGCCCCAGCATTTT.

The rearrangement uses TRBV12-5 and TRBJ2-5; D is possibly TRBD1 (6 bases). The CDR3 runs to 16 residues. CDR1 and CDR2 from the germline V gene are LGHNT and FRNRAP. The germline V and J ends were trimmed by 0 bases and 0 bases, with 11 bases remaining between them. The CDR3 DNA reads TGTGCTAGTGGTTTGGTAGGGACACAGTACCAAGAGACCCAGTACTTC. It specifies CASGLVGTQYQETQYF.

As DNA, the CDR3 is TGTGCCAGCACCTACCGCACTGAAGCTTTCTTT. It translates to CASTYRTEAFF. V usage is TRBV28 and J usage is TRBJ1-1, with D unclear. The V gene lost 7 bases and the J gene lost 4 bases, with 7 bases spanning the gap. The CDR3 is made up of 11 amino acids. In germline, CDR1 is MDHEN, CDR2 SYDVKM.

The rearrangement links TRBV4-2 to TRBJ2-3; no clear D. V dropped 0 bases and J dropped 0 bases, with 19 bases sitting between them. Germline values: CDR1 LGHNA, CDR2 YNFKEQ. There are 19 residues in the CDR3. The CDR3: CASSQEKRPAFPSTDTQYF. CDR3 bases: TGTGCCAGCAGCCAAGAAAAGCGTCCCGCGTTCCCTAGCACAGATACGCAGTATTTT.

This chain links TRBV5-1 with TRBJ2-1; D is perhaps TRBD1 (5 bases). Germline V gives CDR1 SGHRS, CDR2 YFSETQ. The CDR3 extends over 14 amino acids. V was shortened by 9 bases and J by 0 bases, with 13 bases between the two germline ends. CDR3 loop: CATQPDSSYNEQFF. Written as DNA, the CDR3 is TGCGCCACCCAGCCCGACAGCTCCTACAATGAGCAGTTCTTC.

The V gene is TRBV27, the J gene TRBJ2-1; D might be TRBD2 (7 bases). CDR1 is MNHEY, CDR2 SMNVEV, per germline (reference sequence). The CDR3 contains 16 residues. With 9 bases removed from V and 2 bases from J, the gap between germline ends came to 20 bases. The CDR3 DNA reads as TGTGCCAGTTCTACGCTGGCGGGGGCGACCTACAATGAGCAGTTCTTC. Encoded protein: CASSTLAGATYNEQFF.

This rearrangement joins TRBV2 to TRBJ1-1, with D perhaps matching TRBD1 (5 bases). This CDR3 spans 13 amino acids. Trimming cost V 7 bases and J 5 bases, with 14 bases left between them. Germline CDR1 SNHLY, CDR2 FYNNEI. CDR3 sequence: CASTGGAFTEAFF. CDR3 nucleotide sequence: TGTGCCAGCACGGGGGGAGCTTTTACTGAAGCTTTCTTT.

The chain combines TRBV4-1 with TRBJ2-3, with a possible D match to TRBD2 (5 bases). CDR1 and CDR2 (germline): MGHRA, YSYEKL. The CDR3 has 16 amino acids. V was clipped by 5 bases and J by 1 base, with 16 bases between them. The CDR3 nucleotides read TGCGCCAGCAGCGCCCTCCGGAGGAGCCGCACAGATACGCAGTATTTT. It translates to CASSALRRSRTDTQYF.

This clone was counted once. This rearrangement joins TRBV11-2 to TRBJ2-3; 9 bases map to TRBD2. There are 16 residues in the CDR3. Losses at the gene ends were 1 base for V and 1 base for J; bases not matched to a gene: 3. Germline assignment: CDR1 SGHAT and CDR2 FQNNGV. Here the CDR3 reads CASSLGWTSGTDTQYF. The CDR3 nucleotides are TGTGCCAGCAGCTTAGGTTGGACTAGCGGCACAGATACGCAGTATTTT.

Concerning this clone itself: Other DNA sequences from this sample encode an identical CDR3 as well. The rearrangement links TRBV2 to TRBJ1-2, with 8 bases aligning to TRBD1. CDR3 size: 13 residues. Germline V gene sequence: CDR1 SNHLY, CDR2 FYNNEI. Germline trimming cut 4 bases from V and 6 bases from J; bases unmatched to any gene: 4. CDR3 bases: TGTGCCAGCAGTGTTGGACAGGGAGATGGCTACACCTTC. It specifies CASSVGQGDGYTF.

This clone occurred a few times. The chain links TRBV12-3 or TRBV12-4 to TRBJ1-4; D remains unclear. Trimming removed 8 bases at V and 8 bases at J, with 15 bases between. The CDR3 covers 13 residues. The CDR3 sequence: CASRKERVEKLFF. CDR3 in DNA: TGTGCCAGCCGAAAGGAGCGGGTAGAAAAACTGTTTTTT.

The chain joins TRBV27 to TRBJ2-7; a weak D match, TRBD1 (5 bases). The CDR3 consists of 16 residues. Germline CDR1 MNHEY, CDR2 SMNVEV (reference sequence). The ends were cut back, 0 bases at V and 3 bases at J, with 15 bases in the middle. CDR3 nucleotides: TGTGCCAGCAGTTTATCGATTCAGGGTGGGAACTACGAGCAGTACTTC. Translating gives CASSLSIQGGNYEQYF.

The genes are TRBV6-2 or TRBV6-3 and TRBJ2-7; 10 bases are shared with TRBD1. V was clipped by 4 bases and J by 4 bases; unmatched bases: 10. CDR1 is MNHEY and CDR2 is SVGEGT in the germline V gene. The CDR3 has 16 amino acids. The CDR3 DNA follows: TGTGCCAGCAGTTCCGTTCGACAGGGGGCGGTTTACGAGCAGTACTTC. This sequence encodes CASSSVRQGAVYEQYF.

The table lists this clone with a count of one. This chain connects TRBV28 to TRBJ1-6; 7 positions match TRBD1. The CDR3 length is 18 residues. The V and J ends lost 4 bases and 1 base, in that order; junction bases with no gene match: 10. Germline CDR1 and CDR2: MDHEN and SYDVKM. CDR3 residues: CASSSPDRAGSYNSPLHF. For the CDR3, the DNA is TGTGCCAGCAGTTCTCCCGACAGGGCTGGGTCCTATAATTCACCCCTCCACTTT.

This chain links TRBV2 with TRBJ2-2; possibly TRBD1 for D (5 bases). Trimming cost V 6 bases and J 0 bases, with 11 bases left between them. Germline CDR1 and CDR2: SNHLY and FYNNEI. The CDR3 consists of 15 residues. DNA of the CDR3: TGTGCCAGCAGCCAGACAGCCCCGAACACCGGGGAGCTGTTTTTT. It encodes CASSQTAPNTGELFF.